A few counts support the clone carrying this TCR beta chain. What it binds is unknown. The PCR made use of 60 Vbeta and 13 Jbeta primers. Measured with immunoSEQ multiplex PCR; TCRdb has only the in-frame clones, and not every one. In the table there are under 200,000 clones, around 81% of which are singletons. The data derive from a study of cytomegalovirus exposure and HLA in healthy donors. About the research overall: From HLA-typed donors, an early data release held some 80 million unique TCRs. Study-wide results and caveats: Later, an analysis found that common viral pathogens appeared to be linked with several of the most significant clusters. A previous analysis found most TCR beta V segments productive roughly 87% or roughly 30% of the time. Among the CMV-associated chains, a few were confirmed in vitro as specific for CMV antigens.

The CDR3 extends over 17 amino acids. V shed 0 bases and J 1 base; nucleotides not matched to a gene: 7. Germline-derived CDR1 and CDR2 are SGHKS and YYEKEE (reference sequence). Sequencing was performed on PBMCs. The chain combines TRBV5-5 with TRBJ2-3, with 8 bases matching TRBD1. The source of this sequence is a man aged 35-49 years in good health and CMV-seronegative. CDR3 protein: CASSLGPAGGGTDTQYF. In DNA, the CDR3 is TGTGCCAGCAGCTTGGGGCCGGCAGGGGGCGGCACAGATACGCAGTATTTT.